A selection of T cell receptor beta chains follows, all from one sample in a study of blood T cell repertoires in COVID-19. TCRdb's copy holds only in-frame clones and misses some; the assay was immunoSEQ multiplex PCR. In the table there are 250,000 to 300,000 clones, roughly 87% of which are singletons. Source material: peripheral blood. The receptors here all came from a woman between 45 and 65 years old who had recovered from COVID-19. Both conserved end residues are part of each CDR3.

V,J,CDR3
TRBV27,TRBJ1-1,CASSPNGGGTEAFF
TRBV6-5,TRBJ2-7,CASSYFPGGKGEQYF
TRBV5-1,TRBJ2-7,CASSLLTSGTPYEQYF
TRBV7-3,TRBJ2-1,CASSSYSDEQFF
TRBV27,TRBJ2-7,CASSLALRDRTYEQYF
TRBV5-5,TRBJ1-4,CASSLWTANEKLFF
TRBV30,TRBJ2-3,CAWESGRSTDTQYF
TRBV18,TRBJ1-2,CASSQGLNVADYGYTF
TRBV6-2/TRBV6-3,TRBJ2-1,CASSYGTGRNEQFF
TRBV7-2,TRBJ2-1,CASSPRTSGSRYEQFF
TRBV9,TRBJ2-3,CASSPRSRGSSTDTQYF
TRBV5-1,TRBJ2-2,CASNGIQDTGELFF
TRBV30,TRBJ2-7,CAWRTSGNSYEQYF
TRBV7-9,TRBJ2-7,CASSFDRGRVSEQYF
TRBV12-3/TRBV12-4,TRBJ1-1,CASSRTVGTEAFF
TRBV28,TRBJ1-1,CASSRWGLNTEAFF
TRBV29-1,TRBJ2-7,CSVDVGHEQYF
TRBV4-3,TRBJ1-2,CASSQDTRTVREGYGYTF
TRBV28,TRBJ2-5,CASSLRRDSSGRRETQYF
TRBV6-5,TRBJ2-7,CASSIQGTSSYEQYF
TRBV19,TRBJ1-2,CASSITGSDYGYTF
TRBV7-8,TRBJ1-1,CASSWTEGDTEAFF
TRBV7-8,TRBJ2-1,CASSPLGGYNEQFF
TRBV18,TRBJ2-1,CASSPLQGIEFF
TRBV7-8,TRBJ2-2,CASRRRGANTGELFF
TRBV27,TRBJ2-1,CASSAQGSSYNEQFF
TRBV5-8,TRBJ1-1,CASSSGQDRNTEAFF
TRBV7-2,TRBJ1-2,CASSFSRESGYTF
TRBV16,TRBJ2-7,CASAWTDSSYEQYF
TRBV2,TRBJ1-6,CASRGGADSPLHF
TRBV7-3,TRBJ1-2,CASKLTGGIGGYTF
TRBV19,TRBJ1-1,CATIRDRARSTEAFF
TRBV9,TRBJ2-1,CASSVGGGDYNEQFF
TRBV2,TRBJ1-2,CASSDRGYGYTF
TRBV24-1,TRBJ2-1,CATSDPRGHPPGNEQFF
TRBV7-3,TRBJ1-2,CASSRTTQGSHGYTF
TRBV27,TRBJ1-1,CASNQGSGTGGTEAFF
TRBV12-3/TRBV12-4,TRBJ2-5,CASSKGGRTQYF
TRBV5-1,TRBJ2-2,CASSSQGVGTGELFF
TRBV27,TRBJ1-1,CASSLGSQGNTEAFF
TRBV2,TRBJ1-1,CASSTQGGNTEAFF
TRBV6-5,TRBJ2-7,CASRDERQGAREQYF